The entry below describes one T cell receptor beta chain. This CDR3 is built from 15 residues. Trimming removed 5 bases at V and 2 bases at J, with 13 bases between. Per germline, CDR1 LNHDA and CDR2 SQIVND (reference sequence). This sample was taken from a study of cytotoxic CD8 clonotypes in ibrutinib-treated CLL. Study details: After median approximately 74 months, roughly 14 stayed in remission, approximately twelve progressed; responses roughly 25 partial, 2 complete. On average, more than 90,000 productive rearrangements and 260,000 or so productive templates per sample.

Assay: immunoSEQ multiplex PCR; the TCRdb copy retains only in-frame clones and omits some. The sample has some 140,000 clones; 80% to 90% are singletons. The material was PBMCs, obtained after 24 months of ibrutinib treatment. The clonotype originates from a human donor with chronic lymphocytic leukemia. This chain joins TRBV19 and TRBJ2-1; maybe TRBD1 (6 bases). This CDR3 reads CASSPWGPTYNEQFF. The CDR3 DNA follows: TGTGCCAGTAGTCCCTGGGGGCCTACCTACAATGAGCAGTTCTTC.